Below, 6 T cell receptor beta chains from the same sample are listed, as sequenced in a study of blood T cells in healthy people across ages. It was with a sample-barcoded 5' primer and a J-beta primer mix that a second PCR of roughly 7 to 12 cycles was run. TCRdb independently ran MiXCR on the 5' RACE reads; one entry per CDR3 protein. The data show about 1.5 million distinct CDR3 sequences, with roughly two fifths seen just once and more than 4% held by the top ten. Sample: blood. These receptors all come from a woman under 30 in good health.

By sample fraction, this clonotype is medium-sized. The chain recombines TRBV7-2 with TRBJ2-5; tentative D call: TRBD1 (6 bases). The CDR3 is 14 residues long. Looked up from germline, CDR1 is SGHTA and CDR2 is FQGNSA. V shed 5 bases and J shed 5 bases, with 15 bases lying between them. CDR3 region: CASSRGGSKETQYF. The CDR3, as DNA: TGTGCCAGCAGCCGTGGGGGCTCCAAGGAGACCCAGTACTTC.

The CDR3 region has the DNA TGTGCCAGCAGTACCCAAAGAGCGGCTGAAGCTTTCTTT. Protein sequence: CASSTQRAAEAFF. The chain is built from TRBV6-1 and TRBJ1-1; the D is unclear. The germline gives CDR1 MNHNS, CDR2 SASEGT. The CDR3 contains 13 residues. V lost 5 bases and J lost 6, with 13 bases in between.

In its sample, this clonotype was seen many times. This chain joins TRBV27 and TRBJ2-7; perhaps TRBD1 as D (5 bases). The CDR3 sequence is 13 residues long. Germline V lookup: CDR1 MNHEY, CDR2 SMNVEV (reference sequence). The V end lost 6 bases, the J end lost 1 base, and 10 bases lay between the germline ends. The CDR3 nucleotides are TGTGCCAGCAGAAAGACAGCATCCTACGAGCAGTACTTC. It encodes CASRKTASYEQYF.

This clonotype has more than one count but fewer than ten. The rearrangement links TRBV12-3 or TRBV12-4 to TRBJ2-7; 8 bases map to TRBD1. This CDR3 region has 11 residues. The J segment lost 6 bases and the V segment lost 6 bases, leaving 1 base of the junction unmatched. The CDR3 DNA reads as TGTGCCAGCAGAGACAGGGGCGAGCAGTACTTC. Translation gives CASRDRGEQYF.

This chain links TRBV7-2 with TRBJ2-1; tentatively, D is TRBD2 (6 bases). The germline gives CDR1 SGHTA, CDR2 FQGNSA. The V and J ends lost 1 base and 7 bases respectively, with 11 bases between them. The CDR3 totals 14 residues. CDR3 nucleotide sequence: TGTGCCAGCAGCTTAGTCCGGGCGGGGAATGAGCAGTTCTTC. Its protein product is CASSLVRAGNEQFF.

This clonotype came up once. This chain links TRBV11-3 with TRBJ2-3; TRBD1 might be the D (6 bases). The CDR3 contains 14 residues. Trimming pared 4 bases from V and 5 bases from J, leaving 13 bases between. Germline assignment: CDR1 SGHNT and CDR2 YENEEA. The CDR3 is CASSSVTGKDTQYF. The CDR3 DNA reads TGTGCCAGCAGCTCAGTAACAGGGAAAGATACGCAGTATTTT.